This T cell receptor beta chain was recorded in a study of shared clonotypes between healthy human individuals. Study-wide context: The plates for each donor numbered three CD4 naive, three CD4 memory, two CD8 naive and one CD8 memory.

About this clone: Its target is not known.

Study results and caveats: Richness estimates generally favored naive over memory subsets.

A CD45RA+ naive subset and a CD45RA-negative memory subset were split from CD4+ cells. The CDR3 extends over 15 amino acids. The ends lost 5 bases at V and 2 bases at J; junction bases unmatched: 7. Germline V gene sequence: CDR1 MDHEN, CDR2 SYDVKM. Samples underwent the assay at deep level. Here immunoSEQ multiplex PCR was the method, and the copy in TCRdb shows in-frame clones only, minus some. This sample yields some 2,500,000 clones, of which 90% to 95% are seen a single time; around 0.37% belongs to the top ten. The chain couples TRBV28 to TRBJ2-3; 7 bases line up with TRBD2. The sequence was collected from a man younger than 35 in good health. Some clones in this sample may be carry-over from other donors' samples. Input material: naive CD4+ T cells from PBMCs. Noted subset: CD45RA+ positively selected. The CDR3 DNA is TGTGCCAGCAGTCTTCAGACTAGCTTCACAGATACGCAGTATTTT. Protein product: CASSLQTSFTDTQYF. Full variable domain (outside the CDR3, taken from reference TRBV28 and TRBJ2-3): DVKVTQSSRYLVKRTGEKVFLECVQDMDHENMFWYRQDPGLGLRLIYFSYDVKMKEKGDIPEGYSVSREKKERFSLILESASTNQTSMYLCASSLQTSFTDTQYFGPGTRLTVL.